This paragraph covers one T cell receptor (beta chain) sequence. While infection was still active, Seattle patients were enrolled and then followed longitudinally. Original processing notes: Amplified reference gene primers provided the basis for estimating nucleated cell counts. TCRdb's copy holds only in-frame clones and misses some; the assay was immunoSEQ multiplex PCR. The V and J calls and clone size come from that table; D and trimming were worked out from the DNA. The table shows 350,000 or so clones, with roughly 89% occurring only once. This record belongs to a study of blood T cell repertoires in COVID-19. Study context: Some COVID-19 samples were acute and others convalescent; all came from the United States, Italy and Spain. PBMCs, B-cell-depleted T cells, or T cells provided the cDNA or gDNA that made up the material.

With 1 base clipped from V and 4 bases from J, the junction kept 2 bases outside the gene matches. Looked up from germline, CDR1 is MGHRA and CDR2 is YSYEKL. The CDR3 extends over 15 amino acids. The sequencing sample was made of peripheral blood. This sequence was found in a woman in her sixties or seventies with COVID-19, enrolled during active disease. V usage is TRBV4-1 and J usage is TRBJ2-2; 8 bases line up with TRBD1. CDR3: CASSQGQGPTGELFF. As DNA, the CDR3 is TGCGCCAGCAGCCAAGGACAGGGGCCCACCGGGGAGCTGTTTTTT.